This T cell receptor beta chain was retrieved from a study of OX40 agonist ivuxolimab in advanced cancers. As for the study in general: Intravenous ivuxolimab was administered to patients every 2 weeks at 0.01 to 10 mg/kg.

This CDR3 is 13 amino acids long. Germline loops: CDR1 KGHSH, CDR2 LQKENI. The V gene lost 2 bases and the J gene lost 3 bases, with 8 bases spanning the gap. Study-wide findings and caveats: Patients who responded partially at 0.1-3.0 mg/kg showed clonal expansion ranking among the lowest.

Method: immunoSEQ multiplex PCR; TCRdb's copy keeps in-frame clones and lacks some. The table lists around 70,000 clones, around 88% of them singletons, with around 2.6% in the top ten. On this clone: What it binds is not known.

The sequencing used CD4+ or CD8+ T cells sorted from blood, collected in a trial of the OX40 agonist ivuxolimab. The TCR sequence derives from an adult with an advanced solid tumor such as melanoma, head and neck, liver or kidney cancer. The chain combines TRBV18 with TRBJ2-7; D call uncertain. CDR3 loop: CASSPVRNYEQYF. The CDR3 DNA reads TGTGCCAGCTCACCAGTGAGGAACTACGAGCAGTACTTC.